The next 27 T cell receptor beta chains were all read from a single sample in a study of cytomegalovirus exposure and HLA in healthy donors. It was with 60 Vbeta and 13 Jbeta primers that the PCR ran. Clones were sequenced by immunoSEQ multiplex PCR, and TCRdb holds only the in-frame ones, with some missing. The sample carries approximately 78,000 clones, 50% to 80% recorded once. Sequenced input: PBMCs. These receptors all stem from a middle-aged man in good health and CMV-seropositive.

This clone has just a few counts. The chain combines TRBV12-5 with TRBJ2-5; possible D gene TRBD2, 5 bases. Trimming pared 8 bases from V and 5 bases from J, leaving 18 bases between. The germline gives CDR1 LGHNT, CDR2 FRNRAP. This CDR3 is 14 amino acids long. CDR3 sequence: CASSTQRGLETQYF. CDR3 DNA sequence: TGTGCTAGTTCTACCCAGCGAGGGCTGGAGACCCAGTACTTC.

The chain employs TRBV4-1 and TRBJ2-1; 9 bases align to TRBD2. Germline lookup yields CDR1 MGHRA and CDR2 YSYEKL. Trimming removed 4 bases from V and 1 base from J; junction bases left unmatched: 17. The CDR3 contains 20 residues. CDR3 nucleotides: TGCGCCAGCAGCCGAGTACCGGGACTAGCTTCATTGCCTTCCTACAATGAGCAGTTCTTC. The encoded protein is CASSRVPGLASLPSYNEQFF.

This clone was detected only once. This chain uses TRBV10-1 with TRBJ2-7; 9 bases map to TRBD1. The CDR3 totals 12 residues. The V gene's germline CDR1 is WNHNN and CDR2 SYGVQD (reference sequence). V lost 10 bases and J lost 2; bases outside the gene matches: 3. In DNA form, the CDR3 reads TGCGCCACTGGGGACAGGGCCTACGAGCAGTACTTC. Amino acid sequence: CATGDRAYEQYF.

The chain carries TRBV5-4 and TRBJ2-5; 8 nucleotides align to TRBD2. TRBJ2-7 matches the DNA end more closely, so the J call is doubtful. This CDR3 contains 15 residues. Germline CDR1 reads SGHNT; CDR2 reads YYREEE (reference sequence). In DNA, the CDR3 is TGTGCCAGCAGCTTACCGGGACTAGAGTCCTACGAGCAGTACTTC. Amino acids: CASSLPGLESYEQYF.

The chain combines TRBV28 with TRBJ2-3; D unclear. The germline V gene has CDR1 MDHEN and CDR2 SYDVKM. V lost 8 bases and J lost 1, with 13 bases in between. This CDR3 has 14 amino acids. CDR3 sequence reads: CASQWRYRTDTQYF. CDR3 bases: TGTGCCAGCCAGTGGCGGTATCGCACAGATACGCAGTATTTT.

The chain combines TRBV13 with TRBJ1-2; perhaps TRBD1 as D (6 bases). Trimming stripped 4 bases from V and 4 bases from J, with 16 bases between. There are 15 residues in the CDR3. CDR1 and CDR2 (germline): PRHDT, FYEKMQ (reference sequence). In nucleotides, the CDR3 is TGTGCCAGCAGCTGGCGCTCGGGGGGCCTCTATGGCTACACCTTC. This translates into CASSWRSGGLYGYTF.

The chain joins TRBV2 to TRBJ2-2; 7 positions match TRBD1. The CDR3 is made up of 15 amino acids. CDR1 is SNHLY, CDR2 FYNNEI, per germline. Trimming cost V 2 bases and J 4 bases; bases outside gene matches: 4. The chain's CDR3 is CASSETGAGTGELFF. CDR3 bases: TGTGCCAGCAGTGAAACAGGGGCCGGCACCGGGGAGCTGTTTTTT. The variable domain in full, completed from reference TRBV2 and TRBJ2-2, reads EPEVTQTPSHQVTQMGQEVILRCVPISNHLYFYWYRQILGQKVEFLVSFYNNEISEKSEIFDDQFSVERPDGSNFTLKIRSTKLEDSAMYFCASSETGAGTGELFFGEGSRLTVL.

The chain combines TRBV7-9 with TRBJ2-3; the D gene is possibly TRBD1 (5 bases). Trimming pared 0 bases from V and 5 bases from J, leaving 9 bases between. Looked up from germline, CDR1 is SEHNR and CDR2 is FQNEAQ (reference sequence). The CDR3 spans 14 residues. The CDR3 loop reads CASSLAGAGDTQYF. The CDR3 nucleotides are TGTGCCAGCAGCTTAGCAGGGGCTGGAGATACGCAGTATTTT.

The chain is built from TRBV19 and TRBJ1-5, with 7 bases identical to TRBD1. In germline, CDR1 is LNHDA, CDR2 SQIVND (reference sequence). J was trimmed by 15 bases and V by 2 bases; bases with no gene match: 7. The CDR3 sequence is 12 residues long. The CDR3 is CASSIPPDRAHF. The CDR3 bases are TGTGCCAGTAGTATACCCCCCGACAGGGCGCATTTT.

This rearrangement joins TRBV2 to TRBJ2-1; 7 bases align to TRBD1. This CDR3 is built from 14 residues. The germline CDR1 and CDR2 sequences are SNHLY and FYNNEI. Unmatched junction bases numbered 6, after V lost 6 bases and J lost 4 bases. In DNA form, the CDR3 reads TGTGCCAGCAGCAGACAGGGCGCATACAATGAGCAGTTCTTC. Translation gives CASSRQGAYNEQFF.

This clone was recorded once. The chain combines TRBV4-1 with TRBJ2-7; 9 positions match TRBD2. Germline values: CDR1 MGHRA, CDR2 YSYEKL. The V segment lost 1 base and the J segment 3 bases; nucleotides outside the gene matches: 4. The CDR3 has 15 residues. The CDR3 DNA follows: TGCGCCAGCAGCCAAGGGACTAGCGCACACTACGAGCAGTACTTC. Translating gives CASSQGTSAHYEQYF.

This clone was seen a handful of times. The genes are TRBV21-1 and TRBJ1-4. TRBV21-1 is listed as a pseudogene. The CDR3 runs to 11 residues. CDR3 sequence (DNA): TGTGCCAGCAGCAAACGTGAAAAACTGTTTTTT. Translation: CASSKREKLFF.

This clone has just one count. This rearrangement joins TRBV5-4 to TRBJ1-1, with TRBD1 identical over 7 bases. The V and J ends lost 4 bases and 4 bases, in that order; junction bases with no gene match: 10. From germline, CDR1 is SGHNT and CDR2 YYREEE (reference sequence). The CDR3 runs 15 residues. The CDR3: CASSLAGAGGTEAFF. For the CDR3, the DNA is TGTGCCAGCAGCCTGGCCGGGGCAGGGGGCACTGAAGCTTTCTTT.

This clone came up a few times. The CDR3 DNA follows: TGCGCCAGCAGCTTAACCCTAGCGGCGAGGGAGACCCAGTACTTC. This translates into CASSLTLAARETQYF. This rearrangement joins TRBV5-1 to TRBJ2-5, with 7 positions matching TRBD2. Germline V gives CDR1 SGHRS, CDR2 YFSETQ. J was trimmed by 5 bases and V by 2 bases; bases with no gene match: 9. The CDR3 is 15 amino acids.

The V call is TRBV30, the J call TRBJ1-2; D is ambiguous. With 1 base removed from V and 5 bases from J, the gap between germline ends came to 11 bases. This CDR3 has 13 residues. From germline, CDR1 is GTSNPN and CDR2 SVGIG (reference sequence). The CDR3 DNA reads TGTGCCTGGAGTGCCAATCCCGAGTATGGCTACACCTTC. This encodes CAWSANPEYGYTF.

The chain is built from TRBV7-8 and TRBJ2-3, with D possibly TRBD2 on 6 matching bases. Germline V lookup: CDR1 SGHVS, CDR2 FQNEAQ. V was pared by 4 bases and J by 1 base, with 12 bases between. CDR3 length: 15 amino acids. For the CDR3, the DNA is TGTGCCAGCAGCTCGACTAGATTGGGCACAGATACGCAGTATTTT. As protein: CASSSTRLGTDTQYF.

The chain couples TRBV7-2 to TRBJ1-5, with 11 bases matching TRBD1. The germline gives CDR1 SGHTA, CDR2 FQGNSA. The J segment lost 5 bases and the V segment lost 5 bases, leaving 11 bases of the junction unmatched. This CDR3 is 17 amino acids long. Written as DNA, the CDR3 is TGTGCCAGCAGCCCCCAATTTGGACAGGGGGCCGATCAGCCCCAGCATTTT. This encodes CASSPQFGQGADQPQHF.

The CDR3 DNA reads TGTGCCAGCAGCCCGGGACTAGCGGGGGGGTACAATGAGCAGTTCTTC. The encoded protein is CASSPGLAGGYNEQFF. The genes are TRBV13 and TRBJ2-1; 16 bases agree with TRBD2. The V and J ends lost 5 bases and 4 bases, in that order; junction bases with no gene match: 2. The CDR3 runs 16 residues. In germline, CDR1 is PRHDT, CDR2 FYEKMQ (reference sequence).

A few counts support this clone. The chain recombines TRBV29-1 with TRBJ2-3, with D perhaps TRBD2 (6 bases). The CDR3 is 15 residues long. The germline V gene has CDR1 SQVTM and CDR2 ANQGSEA. V lost 7 bases, J lost 2 bases, and 19 bases lay in between. As DNA, the CDR3 is TGCAGCGCTCGGGAGTCGGGCAGACCCACAGATACGCAGTATTTT. Protein product: CSARESGRPTDTQYF.

V usage is TRBV19 and J usage is TRBJ2-1; D gene uncertain. Trimming shortened V by 3 bases and J by 6 bases, and 9 bases separated the two germline ends. The germline V gene has CDR1 LNHDA and CDR2 SQIVND (reference sequence). CDR3 length equals 13 residues. The CDR3: CASSMWAGNEQFF. DNA of the CDR3: TGTGCCAGTAGTATGTGGGCCGGCAATGAGCAGTTCTTC.

This chain connects TRBV29-1 to TRBJ1-6, with TRBD1 matching 10 bases. J gave up 8 bases and V 5 bases, and 9 bases lay outside the gene matches. CDR3 length equals 15 residues. Germline V gene data show CDR1 as SQVTM and CDR2 as ANQGSEA. The CDR3 is CSVQNGTGVYSPLHF. In nucleotides, the CDR3 is TGCAGCGTTCAAAATGGGACAGGGGTATATTCACCCCTCCACTTT. Using reference TRBV29-1 and TRBJ1-6 for the parts outside the CDR3, the full variable domain is SAVISQKPSRDICQRGTSLTIQCQVDSQVTMMFWYRQQPGQSLTLIATANQGSEATYESGFVIDKFPISRPNLTFSTLTVSNMSPEDSSIYLCSVQNGTGVYSPLHFGNGTRLTVT.

This chain connects TRBV29-1 to TRBJ2-1; TRBD1 might be the D (6 bases). The CDR3 loop spans 15 amino acids. Deletions cut 6 bases from V and 0 bases from J, with 15 bases between. CDR1 is SQVTM, CDR2 ANQGSEA, per germline. The chain's CDR3 is CSVPVGGSSYNEQFF. In DNA, the CDR3 is TGCAGCGTCCCAGTAGGGGGAAGCTCCTACAATGAGCAGTTCTTC.

The chain has TRBV7-2 and TRBJ1-1, with 8 bases matching TRBD1. The germline V gene encodes CDR1 SGHTA and CDR2 FQGNSA. The CDR3 loop spans 13 amino acids. The ends lost 4 bases at V and 8 bases at J; junction bases unmatched: 6. Written as DNA, the CDR3 is TGTGCCAGCAGCTCCGACAGGGGAGGCGAAGCTTTCTTT. It specifies CASSSDRGGEAFF.

The chain combines TRBV10-1 with TRBJ1-1, with 8 bases identical to TRBD1. The V gene's germline CDR1 is WNHNN and CDR2 SYGVQD (reference sequence). V lost 6 bases to trimming and J lost 0 bases; unmatched junction nucleotides: 6. The CDR3 is 15 amino acids. In DNA, the CDR3 is TGCGCCAGCAGCCGAGACAGGGGTGTGAACACTGAAGCTTTCTTT. Translating it yields CASSRDRGVNTEAFF.

The rearrangement joins TRBV30 to TRBJ1-5; D is unresolved. CDR1 and CDR2 from the germline V gene are GTSNPN and SVGIG (reference sequence). V shed 2 bases and J shed 3 bases, with 11 bases lying between them. CDR3 length: 14 residues. The CDR3 DNA sequence: TGTGCCTGGAGTCCTAGGCGGCTCAATCAGCCCCAGCATTTT. This codes for CAWSPRRLNQPQHF.

V gene TRBV5-1 combines with J gene TRBJ2-3; D not certain. The germline V gene encodes CDR1 SGHRS and CDR2 YFSETQ. The V and J ends lost 0 bases and 3 bases respectively, with 11 bases between them. The CDR3 length is 15 residues. The CDR3 bases are TGCGCCAGCAGCTTGGCCCTATTAGTGACAGATACGCAGTATTTT. Translating gives CASSLALLVTDTQYF.

The chain couples TRBV30 to TRBJ2-7, with 9 bases lining up with TRBD1. The CDR3 covers 15 residues. The V gene's germline CDR1 is GTSNPN and CDR2 SVGIG (reference sequence). J was trimmed by 3 bases and V by 2 bases; bases with no gene match: 8. The CDR3 protein is CAWSPGTGSDYEQYF. CDR3 bases: TGTGCCTGGAGTCCCGGGACAGGGAGTGACTACGAGCAGTACTTC.